Each of the 3 T cell receptor beta chains below was sequenced from the same sample in a study of T cell responses to AZD1222 COVID-19 vaccine. Here immunoSEQ multiplex PCR was the method, and the copy in TCRdb shows in-frame clones only, minus some. The sample consists of roughly 35,000 clones, less than 90% of them appearing once. The material was peripheral blood, obtained on day 0 of AZD1222 vaccination. These receptors originate from an adult in good health.

The chain combines TRBV5-4 with TRBJ2-3; 7 bases map to TRBD1. The germline V gene has CDR1 SGHNT and CDR2 YYREEE (reference sequence). V dropped 4 bases and J dropped 1; count of bases not matched to a gene: 6. This CDR3 has 15 residues. Written as DNA, the CDR3 is TGTGCCAGCAGCATATACAGGGGTGGCACAGATACGCAGTATTTT. The encoded protein is CASSIYRGGTDTQYF.

CDR3 sequence (DNA): TGTGCCAGCAGCCCACTAGCGGGGGCCAGCAATGAGCAGTTCTTC. Translation gives CASSPLAGASNEQFF. The rearrangement links TRBV6-4 to TRBJ2-1; the match to TRBD2 covers 11 bases. Trimming cost V 6 bases and J 6 bases; bases outside gene matches: 7. CDR1 and CDR2 (germline): MRHNA, SNTAGT. The CDR3 is made up of 15 amino acids.

The chain combines TRBV12-3 or TRBV12-4 with TRBJ1-2, with D hard to call. Trimming pared 6 bases from V and 7 bases from J, leaving 15 bases between. CDR3 length: 13 residues. The CDR3 region has the DNA TGTGCCAGCAGCCTCGGTAATGCAGTTGGCTACACCTTC. It codes for CASSLGNAVGYTF.